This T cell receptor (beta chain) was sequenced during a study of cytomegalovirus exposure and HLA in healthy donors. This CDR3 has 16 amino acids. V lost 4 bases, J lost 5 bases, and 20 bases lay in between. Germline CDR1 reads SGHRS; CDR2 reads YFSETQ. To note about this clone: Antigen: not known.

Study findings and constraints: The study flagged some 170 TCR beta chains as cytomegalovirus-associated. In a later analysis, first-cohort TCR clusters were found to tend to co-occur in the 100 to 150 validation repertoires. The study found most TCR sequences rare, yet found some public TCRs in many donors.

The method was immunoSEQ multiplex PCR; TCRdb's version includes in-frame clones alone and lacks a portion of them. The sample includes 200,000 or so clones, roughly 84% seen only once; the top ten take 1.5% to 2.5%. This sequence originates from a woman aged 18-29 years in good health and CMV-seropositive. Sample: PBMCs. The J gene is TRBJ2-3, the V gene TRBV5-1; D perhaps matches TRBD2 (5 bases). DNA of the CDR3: TGCGCCAGCAGCCTCCCTTTTGAGGGAGTGGGAGATACGCAGTATTTT. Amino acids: CASSLPFEGVGDTQYF.